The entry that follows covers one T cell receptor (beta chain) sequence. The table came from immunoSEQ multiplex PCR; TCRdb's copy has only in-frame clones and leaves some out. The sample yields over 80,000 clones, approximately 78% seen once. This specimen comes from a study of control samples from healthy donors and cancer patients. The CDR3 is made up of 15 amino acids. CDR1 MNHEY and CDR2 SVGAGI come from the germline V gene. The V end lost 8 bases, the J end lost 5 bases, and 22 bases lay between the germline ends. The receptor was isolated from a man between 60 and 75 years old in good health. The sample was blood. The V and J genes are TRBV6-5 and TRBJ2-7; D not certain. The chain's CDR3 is CASQPPGVGFHEQYF. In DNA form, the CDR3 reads TGTGCCAGCCAACCCCCTGGGGTAGGGTTCCACGAGCAGTACTTC.